This T cell receptor beta chain appears in the sequencing data of a study of T cell changes during pregnancy in multiple sclerosis. Method: immunoSEQ multiplex PCR; TCRdb's copy keeps in-frame clones and lacks some. Among 45,000 to 65,000 clones listed, 92% were seen once. In germline, CDR1 is KGHSH, CDR2 LQKENI. This CDR3 region has 15 residues. Trimming took off 4 bases at V and 6 bases at J, with 16 bases between the two ends. The sample here was CD4+ T cells from peripheral blood mononuclear cells, taken in the third trimester of pregnancy. The TCR comes from a female donor with multiple sclerosis, enrolled in a pregnancy study. The chain uses TRBV18 and TRBJ2-1; a possible D gene is TRBD1 (5 bases). CDR3 protein: CASSLTSGYSNEQFF. The CDR3 DNA reads TGTGCCAGCTCACTAACCTCAGGGTATAGCAATGAGCAGTTCTTC.